A selection of T cell receptor beta chains follows, all from one sample in a study of blood T cell repertoires in COVID-19. Some clones are missing from TCRdb's copy, which holds only in-frame ones; the method was immunoSEQ multiplex PCR. The sample yields roughly 38,000 clones, 80% to 90% seen once. The sequenced sample was peripheral blood. The receptor set was obtained from a man aged 55 to 70 with COVID-19, enrolled during active disease. Each CDR3 is given with its conserved first and last residue. The D gene is left open where the match is weak.

d_call j_call v_call cdr3_aa
TRBD1 TRBJ2-1 TRBV11-2 CASSLTGTGAQEQFF
NA TRBJ1-1 TRBV3-1/TRBV3-2 CASSSPGKNTEAFF
NA TRBJ1-2 TRBV27 CASSFGEGSYGYTF
NA TRBJ2-7 TRBV29-1 CSVVLGTQVYEQYF
NA TRBJ2-1 TRBV12-5 CASGLTLDSNNEQFF
NA TRBJ1-5 TRBV5-6 CASSSNQDQPQHF
NA TRBJ2-7 TRBV5-4 CASSSFYEQYF
NA TRBJ2-2 TRBV7-2 CASSLTRVAGELFF
NA TRBJ2-7 TRBV29-1 CSVEDYGTGYEQYF
NA TRBJ2-6 TRBV19 CASSILGTKGSGANVLTF
NA TRBJ1-4 TRBV28 CASLSETNEKLFF
NA TRBJ2-5 TRBV7-9 CASSLNVDRRETQYF
TRBD2 TRBJ2-5 TRBV11-2 CASSLDIAGVETQYF
NA TRBJ2-7 TRBV28 CASSLNGVFEQYF
NA TRBJ1-2 TRBV12-3/TRBV12-4 CASSSGGMSAATF
NA TRBJ2-7 TRBV2 CASSMGGYEQYF
TRBD2 TRBJ2-3 TRBV30 CAWSGLAGVTDTQYF
NA TRBJ2-7 TRBV5-3 CARSLRRGRLYEQYF
TRBD2 TRBJ2-2 TRBV6-2/TRBV6-3 CASSSGTSGPLTGELFF
NA TRBJ2-3 TRBV5-1 CASSSEFTDTQYF
NA TRBJ2-7 TRBV3-1/TRBV3-2 CASSRMRGAEQYF
NA TRBJ1-2 TRBV5-6 CASSLGTVPNYGYTF
TRBD1 TRBJ1-1 TRBV13 CASSLASGQGSGTEAFF
NA TRBJ1-1 TRBV19 CASSSLDILNTEAFF
NA TRBJ1-1 TRBV4-3 CASSQEYLNTEAFF
NA TRBJ1-3 TRBV13 CASSPSPLFSGNTIYF
NA TRBJ2-3 TRBV10-1 CASSEGPGTDTQYF
TRBD1 TRBJ1-2 TRBV9 CASSVVEGAGGYTF
NA TRBJ2-2 TRBV7-9 CASSLRGSGTGELFF
NA TRBJ1-5 TRBV27 CASSLRQGPDVNQPQHF
NA TRBJ1-3 TRBV30 CASELGSSGNTIYF
NA TRBJ2-3 TRBV28 CATKTGTYTDTQYF
TRBD1 TRBJ1-4 TRBV3-1/TRBV3-2 CASSQSMDRAREKLFF
NA TRBJ1-2 TRBV5-1 CASSLDRGAGGYTF
NA TRBJ1-3 TRBV2 CASSGGRAGVPGNTIYF
TRBD2 TRBJ2-3 TRBV6-5 CASSSSGITDTQYF
TRBD1 TRBJ1-6 TRBV6-2/TRBV6-3 CASSYGTGSSPLHF
NA TRBJ1-5 TRBV5-6 CASSFSRGQYSNQPQHF
TRBD2 TRBJ2-7 TRBV15 CATSRDFGTSSNEQYF
NA TRBJ1-6 TRBV6-5 CASSRQDPYNSPLHF
NA TRBJ1-5 TRBV15 CATSRVERTRAYSNQPQHF
TRBD2 TRBJ2-2 TRBV18 CASSPQLSGSTGELFF
TRBD1 TRBJ2-7 TRBV11-1 CASSSRDRGSDEQYF
NA TRBJ1-5 TRBV28 CASSSAWRGGSSNQPQHF
TRBD1 TRBJ1-6 TRBV14 CASGQGYNSPLHF
TRBD1 TRBJ1-2 TRBV5-4 CASSSDRGSYGYTF
TRBD1 TRBJ1-1 TRBV28 CASSSTGGAGAFF
NA TRBJ1-1 TRBV6-5 CASSWTKNTEAFF
NA TRBJ2-1 TRBV28 CASSGRGEQFF
TRBD1 TRBJ2-7 TRBV5-4 CASSLGTGGYEQYF
NA TRBJ2-5 TRBV6-5 CASEPLMGRKTQYF